This T cell receptor beta chain was identified during a study of T-cell reconstitution after alpha-beta-depleted transplantation in children (dated by TCRdb to the mid-2010s). Context from the whole study: The study quantitatively tracked T-cell immune reconstitution after TCRalphabeta/CD19-depleted allogeneic hematopoietic cell transplantation in children using TCR repertoire profiling. The full study reports these points: The high TCRbeta diversity at day 60 in some patients was ascribed to recipient T cells and intrathymic progenitors that had survived conditioning. Over subsequent months, a decline in hyperexpanded clone frequencies was noted, and after one year, T-cell counts and TCRbeta diversity were mostly ascribed to newly produced T cells. Apparently early alphabetaT-cell count recovery about two months after transplant reportedly relied on only several hundred rapidly expanded clones derived from non-depleted graft cells.

According to the study, the label for this sample's treatment or condition signals: allogeneic hematopoietic cell transplantation with graft depleted of TCRalphabeta T cells and CD19 B cells. The children who served as transplant recipients had been given grafts of TCRalphabeta/CD19-depleted allogeneic hematopoietic cells. The trim is 0 bases for V and 4 bases for J, with a gap of 10 bases between the germline ends. Reading from cysteine to phenylalanine, the CDR3 counts 14 amino acids. CDR3 DNA is the only sequence kept; it has 42 bases, read in frame from the first base. The germline V gene (reference sequence) sets CDR1 to LGHDT and CDR2 to YNNKEL. This clonotype was observed a few times. Its antigen is unknown. Base-call qualities are not available, and no considerably larger clone is one nucleotide away. Preparation of the library involved PCR. The reads were generated on an Illumina HiSeq 2500. To normalize quantification of the TCRbeta repertoire, the TCR libraries were built with molecular barcoding that relied on unique molecular identifiers. The public sequencing data were trimmed at Q25 with fastp and processed into clonotypes with MiXCR by TCRdb, which kept only in-frame beta chains. Each entry merges the rows of one CDR3 protein and shows their most common DNA and genes. For this sample the table gives 140,000 to 150,000 distinct CDR3 sequences, of which 8.8% were detected only once. 15% to 20% of the sample is in the top ten clones.

Recombination linked TRBV3-1 to TRBJ2-7, with a weak D call of TRBD2 (5 bases match). The specimen was PBMCs, mostly from graft donor cells, collected 180 days after TCRalphabeta/CD19-depleted stem cell transplant. The sequence derives from a female patient aged 2 to 10 who had a stem cell transplant for congenital amegakaryocytic thrombocytopenia, so the T cells may come from the graft donor. The CDR3 sequence is CASSQDGVVYEQYF. Read as DNA, the sequence is TGTGCCAGCAGCCAAGACGGGGTAGTGTACGAGCAGTACTTC.